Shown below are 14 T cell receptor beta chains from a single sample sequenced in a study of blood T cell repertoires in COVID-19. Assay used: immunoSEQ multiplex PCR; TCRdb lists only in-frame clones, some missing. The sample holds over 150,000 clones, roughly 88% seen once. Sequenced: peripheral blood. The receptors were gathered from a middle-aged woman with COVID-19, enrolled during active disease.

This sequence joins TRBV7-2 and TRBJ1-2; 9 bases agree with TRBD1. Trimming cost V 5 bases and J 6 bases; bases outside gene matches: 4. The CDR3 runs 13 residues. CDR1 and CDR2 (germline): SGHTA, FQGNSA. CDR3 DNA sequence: TGTGCCAGCAGCCTCCGGGACAGGGATGGCTACACCTTC. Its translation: CASSLRDRDGYTF.

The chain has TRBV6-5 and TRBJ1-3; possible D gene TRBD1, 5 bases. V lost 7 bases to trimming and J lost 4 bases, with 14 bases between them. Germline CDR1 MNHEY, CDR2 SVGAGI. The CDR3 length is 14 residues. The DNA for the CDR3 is TGTGCCAGCACCTCCCGGGACTGGGGAAACACCATATATTTT. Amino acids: CASTSRDWGNTIYF.

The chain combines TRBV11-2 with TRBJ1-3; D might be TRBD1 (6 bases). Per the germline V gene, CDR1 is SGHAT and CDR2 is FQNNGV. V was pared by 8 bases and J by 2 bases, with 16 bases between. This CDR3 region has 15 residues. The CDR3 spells CASARTVAAGNTIYF. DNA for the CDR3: TGTGCCAGCGCCCGGACAGTCGCTGCTGGAAACACCATATATTTT. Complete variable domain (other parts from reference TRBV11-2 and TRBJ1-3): EAGVAQSPRYKIIEKRQSVAFWCNPISGHATLYWYQQILGQGPKLLIQFQNNGVVDDSQLPKDRFSAERLKGVDSTLKIQPAKLEDSAVYLCASARTVAAGNTIYFGEGSWLTVV.

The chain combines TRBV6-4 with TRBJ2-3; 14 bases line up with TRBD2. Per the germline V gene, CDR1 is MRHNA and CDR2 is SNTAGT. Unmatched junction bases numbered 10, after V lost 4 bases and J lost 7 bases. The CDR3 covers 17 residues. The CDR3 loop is CASSGGIGTSGGNTQYF. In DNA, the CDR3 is TGTGCCAGCAGTGGCGGAATTGGGACTAGCGGGGGTAATACGCAGTATTTT.

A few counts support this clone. The chain's CDR3 is CASRGGGAAKNIQYF. In DNA form, the CDR3 reads TGTGCCAGCAGGGGTGGAGGGGCGGCCAAAAACATTCAGTACTTC. The rearrangement links TRBV3-1 (or the pseudogene TRBV3-2) to TRBJ2-4; D possibly corresponds to TRBD2 (6 bases). Trimming took off 6 bases at V and 1 base at J, with 13 bases between the two ends. Germline V gives CDR1 LGHDT, CDR2 YNNKEL (reference sequence). The CDR3 consists of 15 residues.

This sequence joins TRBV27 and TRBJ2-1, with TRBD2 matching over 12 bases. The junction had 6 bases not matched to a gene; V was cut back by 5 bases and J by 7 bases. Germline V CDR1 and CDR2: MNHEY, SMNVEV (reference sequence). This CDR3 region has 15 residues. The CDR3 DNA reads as TGTGCCAGCAGTGCACTAGCGGGGGGCAAAAATGAGCAGTTCTTC. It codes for CASSALAGGKNEQFF.

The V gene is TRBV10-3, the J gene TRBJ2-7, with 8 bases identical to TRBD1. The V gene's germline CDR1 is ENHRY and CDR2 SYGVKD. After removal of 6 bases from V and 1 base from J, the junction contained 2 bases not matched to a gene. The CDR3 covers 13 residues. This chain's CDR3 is CAISRDRSYEQYF. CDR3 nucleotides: TGTGCCATCAGCCGGGACAGGTCCTACGAGCAGTACTTC.

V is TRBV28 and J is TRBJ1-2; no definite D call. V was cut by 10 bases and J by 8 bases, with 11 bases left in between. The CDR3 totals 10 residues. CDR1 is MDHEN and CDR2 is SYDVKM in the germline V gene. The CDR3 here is CATSSRGYTF. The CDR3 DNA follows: TGTGCCACCTCCTCCCGGGGCTACACCTTC.

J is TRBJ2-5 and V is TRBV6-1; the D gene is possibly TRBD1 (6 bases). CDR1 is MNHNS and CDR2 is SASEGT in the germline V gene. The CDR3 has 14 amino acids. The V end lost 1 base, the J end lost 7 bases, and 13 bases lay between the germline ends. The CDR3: CASSEGQGRGTQYF. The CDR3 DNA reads TGTGCCAGCAGTGAAGGTCAGGGGAGAGGGACCCAGTACTTC.

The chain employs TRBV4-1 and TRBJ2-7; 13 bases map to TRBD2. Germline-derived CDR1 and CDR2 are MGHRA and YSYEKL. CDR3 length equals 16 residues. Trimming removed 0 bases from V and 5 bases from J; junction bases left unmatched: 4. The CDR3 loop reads CASSQDRTSGSHEQYF. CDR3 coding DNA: TGCGCCAGCAGCCAAGATCGGACTAGCGGGAGTCACGAGCAGTACTTC.

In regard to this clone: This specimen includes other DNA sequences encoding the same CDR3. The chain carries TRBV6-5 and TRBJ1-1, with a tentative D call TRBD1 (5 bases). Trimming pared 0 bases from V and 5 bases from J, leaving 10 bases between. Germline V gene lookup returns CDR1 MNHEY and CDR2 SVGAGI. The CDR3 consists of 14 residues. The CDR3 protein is CASSYSSGGTEAFF. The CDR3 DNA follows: TGTGCCAGCAGTTACTCTTCGGGGGGGACTGAAGCTTTCTTT.

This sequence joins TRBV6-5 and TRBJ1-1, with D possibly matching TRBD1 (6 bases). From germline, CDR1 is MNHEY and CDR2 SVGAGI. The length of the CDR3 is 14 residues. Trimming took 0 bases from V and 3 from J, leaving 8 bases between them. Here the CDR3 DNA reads TGTGCCAGCAGTTACTCAAGGGGGTACACTGAAGCTTTCTTT. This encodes CASSYSRGYTEAFF.

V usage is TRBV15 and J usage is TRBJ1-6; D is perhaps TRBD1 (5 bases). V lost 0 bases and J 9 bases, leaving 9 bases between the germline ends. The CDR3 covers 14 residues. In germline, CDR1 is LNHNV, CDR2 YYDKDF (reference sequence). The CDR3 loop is CATSRDGQGSPLHF. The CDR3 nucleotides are TGTGCCACCAGCAGAGACGGCCAGGGTTCACCCCTCCACTTT.

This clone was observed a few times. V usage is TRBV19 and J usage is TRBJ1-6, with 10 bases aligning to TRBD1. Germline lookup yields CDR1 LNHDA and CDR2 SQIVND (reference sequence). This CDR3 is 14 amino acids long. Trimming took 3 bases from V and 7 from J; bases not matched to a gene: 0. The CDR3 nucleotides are TGTGCCAGTAGTATGGGACAGGGGAATTCACCCCTCCACTTT. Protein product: CASSMGQGNSPLHF.